These 16 T cell receptor beta chains originate from one sample sequenced in a study of identical twins. TCRdb passed the 5' RACE reads through MiXCR, listing each CDR3 protein once. The table records 1.5 million to 2 million distinct CDR3 sequences, about 32% of them present only once. Sequenced material: cord blood. These receptors came from a newborn girl in good health.

This clonotype was counted a few times. The rearrangement links TRBV10-2 to TRBJ2-7, with D hard to call. This CDR3 has 12 residues. In germline, CDR1 is WSHSY, CDR2 SAAADI. Trimming shortened V by 4 bases and J by 1 base, and 5 bases separated the two germline ends. The CDR3 region is CASSVPSYEQYF. The DNA of the CDR3 is TGCGCCAGCAGTGTTCCGTCCTACGAGCAGTACTTC.

This clonotype turned up a few times. The rearrangement uses TRBV28 and TRBJ1-5, with D perhaps TRBD1 (5 bases). The CDR3 consists of 15 residues. CDR1 and CDR2 (germline): MDHEN, SYDVKM. Deletions cut 3 bases from V and 0 bases from J, with 9 bases between. CDR3 nucleotide sequence: TGTGCCAGCAGTTTCATCAGGGATAGCAATCAGCCCCAGCATTTT. Protein sequence: CASSFIRDSNQPQHF.

This clonotype came up a few times. This chain joins TRBV20-1 and TRBJ2-3, with 8 nucleotides matching TRBD2. Trimming cost V 0 bases and J 4 bases; bases outside gene matches: 9. Germline-derived CDR1 and CDR2 are DFQATT and SNEGSKA (reference sequence). The CDR3 contains 16 residues. DNA for the CDR3: TGCAGTGCTAGAGATCACGGGGGGGCCGATCCAGATACGCAGTATTTT. It translates to CSARDHGGADPDTQYF.

The V call is TRBV12-3 or TRBV12-4, the J call TRBJ1-1; TRBD1 might be the D (6 bases). The CDR3 contains 16 residues. The V end was cut by 6 bases, the J end by 3 bases, with 20 bases between. CDR3 bases: TGTGCCAGCAGGCCCGCCCCTAAAACAGGGTACACTGAAGCTTTCTTT. Translated, it gives CASRPAPKTGYTEAFF.

CDR3 nucleotide sequence: TGTGCCAAGACCGAGGGCCTCCCCTACGAGCAGTTCTTC. Residues: CAKTEGLPYEQFF. The V gene is TRBV21-1, the J gene TRBJ2-1; TRBD2, the table's D call, lacks a check against the DNA. TRBV21-1 is a recognized pseudogene. The CDR3 loop spans 13 amino acids.

The chain uses TRBV7-2 and TRBJ2-1, with 8 bases matching TRBD2. Trimming removed 6 bases from V and 3 bases from J; junction bases left unmatched: 7. This CDR3 is 15 amino acids long. Germline V gene data show CDR1 as SGHTA and CDR2 as FQGNSA. The CDR3 sequence is CASSPKTSGYNEQFF. DNA for the CDR3: TGTGCCAGCAGTCCAAAAACTAGCGGCTACAATGAGCAGTTCTTC.

This clonotype came up a few times. The DNA for the CDR3 is TGTGCCAGCAGTGCAGGGGACACAGATACGCAGTATTTT. The encoded protein is CASSAGDTDTQYF. The rearrangement uses TRBV25-1 and TRBJ2-3; tentatively, D is TRBD1 (6 bases). The CDR3 contains 13 residues. CDR1 and CDR2 from the germline V gene are MGHDK and SYGVNS. Trimming stripped 4 bases from V and 2 bases from J, with 7 bases between. Full variable domain (missing parts from reference TRBV25-1 and TRBJ2-3): EADIYQTPRYLVIGTGKKITLECSQTMGHDKMYWYQQDPGMELHLIHYSYGVNSTEKGDLSSESTVSRIRTEHFPLTLESARPSHTSQYLCASSAGDTDTQYFGPGTRLTVL.

The chain employs TRBV29-1 and TRBJ1-1; the D is unclear. The CDR3 has 15 residues. With 4 bases removed from V and 1 base from J, the gap between germline ends came to 16 bases. CDR1 SQVTM and CDR2 ANQGSEA come from the germline V gene. CDR3 in amino acids: CSVAAFQVSNTEAFF. CDR3 sequence (DNA): TGCAGCGTTGCAGCCTTTCAAGTATCGAACACTGAAGCTTTCTTT.

The sample holds a few counts of this clonotype. The CDR3 nucleotides read TGTAGAAATCAGCCCCAGCATTTT. It codes for CRNQPQHF. The chain joins TRBV24-1 to TRBJ1-5, with D unclear. CDR1 KGHDR and CDR2 SFDVKD come from the germline V gene. This CDR3 region has 8 residues.

With regard to this clonotype: Germline is not matched at one junction end, which may reflect a read error. This chain joins TRBV12-3 or TRBV12-4 and TRBJ2-3, with D unresolved. CDR3 length: 18 residues. The CDR3 DNA reads as TGTGCCAGCAGTTTAAATTATGTTTTAGGGCGGAGAACAGATGCGCAGTATTTT. This codes for CASSLNYVLGRRTDAQYF.

This clonotype was detected many times. V gene TRBV3-1 combines with J gene TRBJ1-2; D is ambiguous. This CDR3 spans 13 amino acids. Trimming left V 1 base short and J 3 bases short, with 6 bases between. The germline V gene has CDR1 LGHDT and CDR2 YNNKEL (reference sequence). The chain's CDR3 is CASSQGPDYGYTF. CDR3 in DNA: TGTGCCAGCAGCCAAGGTCCAGACTATGGCTACACCTTC.

This clonotype was counted only a few times. The chain employs TRBV20-1 and TRBJ2-3, with TRBD1 identical over 7 bases. CDR1 and CDR2 (germline): DFQATT, SNEGSKA (reference sequence). The V gene end was trimmed by 0 bases and the J gene end by 5 bases; junction bases not matched to a gene: 14. CDR3 length: 17 residues. The CDR3 DNA reads TGCAGTGCTAGAGATTACGGCGTGAGACAGGGCGGAGATACGCAGTATTTT. It yields the protein CSARDYGVRQGGDTQYF.

The gene calls are TRBV5-1 and TRBJ2-5; D may be TRBD1 or TRBD2 (5 bases each). The CDR3 runs to 16 residues. Trimming cost V 0 bases and J 1 base, with 13 bases left between them. CDR1 is SGHRS and CDR2 is YFSETQ in the germline V gene. CDR3 nucleotide sequence: TGCGCCAGCAGCTTGGGAGGGATAGGGGTCCAAGAGACCCAGTACTTC. Protein sequence: CASSLGGIGVQETQYF.

This clonotype showed up just once. The chain recombines TRBV20-1 with TRBJ1-1; maybe TRBD1 (6 bases). The CDR3 contains 15 residues. With 5 bases removed from V and 1 base from J, the gap between germline ends came to 17 bases. The V gene's germline CDR1 is DFQATT and CDR2 SNEGSKA (reference sequence). The CDR3 DNA reads TGCAGTGCTCGGATGAGGGCAGGGGCGAACACTGAAGCTTTCTTT. This gives the protein CSARMRAGANTEAFF.

This clonotype occurred a few times. V and J are TRBV28 and TRBJ2-3; unclear D gene. Germline V gene data show CDR1 as MDHEN and CDR2 as SYDVKM. This CDR3 has 11 residues. The ends were cut back, 11 bases at V and 6 bases at J, with 12 bases in the middle. This CDR3 reads CALETGDTQYF. As DNA, the CDR3 is TGTGCCTTAGAGACTGGGGATACGCAGTATTTT. Looking up the rest from reference TRBV28 and TRBJ2-3 gives the full variable domain: DVKVTQSSRYLVKRTGEKVFLECVQDMDHENMFWYRQDPGLGLRLIYFSYDVKMKEKGDIPEGYSVSREKKERFSLILESASTNQTSMYLCALETGDTQYFGPGTRLTVL.

This clonotype was seen a few times. The chain recombines TRBV6-5 with TRBJ1-4; D remains unclear. V was trimmed by 6 bases and J by 8 bases, leaving 19 bases between them. This CDR3 spans 15 amino acids. CDR1 and CDR2 from the germline V gene are MNHEY and SVGAGI. Written as DNA, the CDR3 is TGTGCCAGCAGACTTTCAGCGGCGAGTACGGAAAAACTGTTTTTT. This encodes CASRLSAASTEKLFF.